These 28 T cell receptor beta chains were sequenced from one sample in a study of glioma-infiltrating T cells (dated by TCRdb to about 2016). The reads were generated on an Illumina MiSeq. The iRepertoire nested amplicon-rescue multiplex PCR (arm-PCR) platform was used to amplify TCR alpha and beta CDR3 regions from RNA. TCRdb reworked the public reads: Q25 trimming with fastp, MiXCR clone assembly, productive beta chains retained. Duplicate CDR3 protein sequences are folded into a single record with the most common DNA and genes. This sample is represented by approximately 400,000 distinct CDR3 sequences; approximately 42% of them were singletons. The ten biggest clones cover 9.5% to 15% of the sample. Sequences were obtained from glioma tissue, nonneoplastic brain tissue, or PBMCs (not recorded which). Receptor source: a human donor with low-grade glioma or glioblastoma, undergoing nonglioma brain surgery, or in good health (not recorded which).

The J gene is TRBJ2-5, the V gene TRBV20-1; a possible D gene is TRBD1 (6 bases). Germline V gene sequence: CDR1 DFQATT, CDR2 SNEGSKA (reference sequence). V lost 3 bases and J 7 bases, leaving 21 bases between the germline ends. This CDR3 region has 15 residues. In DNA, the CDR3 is TGCAGTGCTAGGGATCAGGAACAGGGCGGCGGGACCCAGTACTTC. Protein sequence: CSARDQEQGGGTQYF.

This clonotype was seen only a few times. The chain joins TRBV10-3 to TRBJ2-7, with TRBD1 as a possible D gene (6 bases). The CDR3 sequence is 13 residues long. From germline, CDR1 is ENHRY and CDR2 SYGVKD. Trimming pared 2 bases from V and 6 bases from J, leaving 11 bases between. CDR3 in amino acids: CAISEQRGGEQYF. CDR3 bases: TGTGCCATCAGTGAGCAAAGAGGGGGCGAGCAGTACTTC.

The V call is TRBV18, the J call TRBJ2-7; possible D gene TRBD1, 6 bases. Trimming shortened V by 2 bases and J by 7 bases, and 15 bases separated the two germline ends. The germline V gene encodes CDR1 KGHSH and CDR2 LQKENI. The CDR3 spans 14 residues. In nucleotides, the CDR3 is TGTGCCAGCTCACCAAGGGGGAACCTTTTTGAGCAGTACTTC. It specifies CASSPRGNLFEQYF.

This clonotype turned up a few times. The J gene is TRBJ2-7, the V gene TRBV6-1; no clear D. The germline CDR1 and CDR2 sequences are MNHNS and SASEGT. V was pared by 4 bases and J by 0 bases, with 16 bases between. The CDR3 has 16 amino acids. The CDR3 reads CASSAEPWRGSYEQYF. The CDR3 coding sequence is TGTGCCAGCAGTGCGGAACCTTGGCGCGGCTCCTACGAGCAGTACTTC.

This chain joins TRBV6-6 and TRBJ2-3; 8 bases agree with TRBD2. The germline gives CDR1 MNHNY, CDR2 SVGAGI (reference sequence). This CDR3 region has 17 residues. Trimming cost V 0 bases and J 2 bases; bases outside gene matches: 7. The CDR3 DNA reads TGTGCCAGCAGTTACTCCCGACTAGCGTCCCACACAGATACGCAGTATTTT. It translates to CASSYSRLASHTDTQYF.

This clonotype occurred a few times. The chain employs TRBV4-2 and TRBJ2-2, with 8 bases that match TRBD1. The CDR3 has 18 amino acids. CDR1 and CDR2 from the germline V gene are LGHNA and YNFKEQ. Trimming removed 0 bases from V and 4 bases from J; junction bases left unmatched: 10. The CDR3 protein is CASSQDYETGEGTGELFF. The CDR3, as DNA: TGTGCCAGCAGCCAAGATTATGAGACAGGGGAAGGCACCGGGGAGCTGTTTTTT.

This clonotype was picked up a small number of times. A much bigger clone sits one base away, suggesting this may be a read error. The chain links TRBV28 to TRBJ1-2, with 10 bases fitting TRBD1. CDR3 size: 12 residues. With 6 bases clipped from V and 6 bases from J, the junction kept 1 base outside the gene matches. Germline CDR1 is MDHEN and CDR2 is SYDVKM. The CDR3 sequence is CASSGTGDGYTF. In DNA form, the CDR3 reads TGTGCCAGCAGCGGGACAGGGGATGGCTACACCTTC.

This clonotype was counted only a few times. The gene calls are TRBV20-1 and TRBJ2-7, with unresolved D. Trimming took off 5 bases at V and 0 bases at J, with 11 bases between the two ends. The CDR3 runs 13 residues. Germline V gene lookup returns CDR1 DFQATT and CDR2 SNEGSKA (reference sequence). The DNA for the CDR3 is TGCAGTGCTCTCAGCGAGACCTCCTACGAGCAGTACTTC. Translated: CSALSETSYEQYF.

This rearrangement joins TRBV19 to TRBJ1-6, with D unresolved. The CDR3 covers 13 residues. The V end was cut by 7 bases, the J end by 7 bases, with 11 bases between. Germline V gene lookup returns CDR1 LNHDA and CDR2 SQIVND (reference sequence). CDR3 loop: CASTVDGNSPLHF. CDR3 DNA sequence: TGTGCCAGTACCGTGGACGGGAATTCACCCCTCCACTTT.

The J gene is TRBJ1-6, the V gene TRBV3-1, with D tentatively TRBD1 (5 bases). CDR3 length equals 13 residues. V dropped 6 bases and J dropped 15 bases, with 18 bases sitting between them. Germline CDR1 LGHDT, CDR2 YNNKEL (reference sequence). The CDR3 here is CASSLGPDLLLHF. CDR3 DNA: TGTGCCAGCAGTTTGGGACCAGATCTACTCCTCCACTTT.

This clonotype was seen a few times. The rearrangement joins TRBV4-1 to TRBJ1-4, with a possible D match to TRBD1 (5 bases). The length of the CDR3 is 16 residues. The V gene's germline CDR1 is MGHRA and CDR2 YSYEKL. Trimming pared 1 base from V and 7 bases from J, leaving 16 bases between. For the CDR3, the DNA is TGCGCCAGCAGCCAAGGTTGGAGGGGAGGAATTGAAAAACTGTTTTTT. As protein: CASSQGWRGGIEKLFF.

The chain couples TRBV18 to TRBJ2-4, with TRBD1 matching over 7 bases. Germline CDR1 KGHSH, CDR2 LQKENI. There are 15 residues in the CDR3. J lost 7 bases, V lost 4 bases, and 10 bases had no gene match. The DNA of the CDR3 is TGTGCCAGCTCACAGGGACAGTCCCAGGTGAACATTCAGTACTTC. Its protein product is CASSQGQSQVNIQYF.

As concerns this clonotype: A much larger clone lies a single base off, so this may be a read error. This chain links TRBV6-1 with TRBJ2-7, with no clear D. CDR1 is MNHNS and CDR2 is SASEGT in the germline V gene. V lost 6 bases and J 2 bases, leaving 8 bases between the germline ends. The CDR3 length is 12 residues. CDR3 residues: CASRGSPYEQYF. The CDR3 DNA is TGTGCCAGCAGGGGCAGTCCCTACGAGCAGTACTTC.

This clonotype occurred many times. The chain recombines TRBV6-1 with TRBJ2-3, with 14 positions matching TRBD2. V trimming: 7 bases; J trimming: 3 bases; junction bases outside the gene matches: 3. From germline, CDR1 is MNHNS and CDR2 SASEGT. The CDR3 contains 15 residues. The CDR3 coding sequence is TGTGCCAGCACCCGGACTAGCGGGAGGACAGATACGCAGTATTTT. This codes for CASTRTSGRTDTQYF.

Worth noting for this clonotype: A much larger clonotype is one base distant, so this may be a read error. The CDR3 coding sequence is TGTGCCAGCAGTTTAGCAGGAACGTATAGCAATCAGCACCAGCATTTT. Amino acids: CASSLAGTYSNQHQHF. This sequence joins TRBV28 and TRBJ1-5; D call uncertain. This CDR3 is 16 amino acids long. Germline V gene lookup returns CDR1 MDHEN and CDR2 SYDVKM. Based on the CDR3 plus reference TRBV28 and TRBJ1-5, the full variable domain is DVKVTQSSRYLVKRTGEKVFLECVQDMDHENMFWYRQDPGLGLRLIYFSYDVKMKEKGDIPEGYSVSREKKERFSLILESASTNQTSMYLCASSLAGTYSNQHQHFGDGTRLSIL.

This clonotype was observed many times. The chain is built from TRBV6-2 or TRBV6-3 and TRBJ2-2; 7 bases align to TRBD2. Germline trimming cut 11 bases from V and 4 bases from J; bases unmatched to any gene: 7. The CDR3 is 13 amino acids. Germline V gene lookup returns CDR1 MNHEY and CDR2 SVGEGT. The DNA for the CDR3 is TGTGCCTGCACTAGCGTAGGCACCGGGGAGCTGTTTTTT. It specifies CACTSVGTGELFF.

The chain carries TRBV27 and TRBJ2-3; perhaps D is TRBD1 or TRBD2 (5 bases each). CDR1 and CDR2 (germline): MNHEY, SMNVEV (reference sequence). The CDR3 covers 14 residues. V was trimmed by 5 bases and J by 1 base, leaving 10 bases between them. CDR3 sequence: CASSVEGRTDTQYF. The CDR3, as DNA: TGTGCCAGCAGTGTAGAGGGACGCACAGATACGCAGTATTTT.

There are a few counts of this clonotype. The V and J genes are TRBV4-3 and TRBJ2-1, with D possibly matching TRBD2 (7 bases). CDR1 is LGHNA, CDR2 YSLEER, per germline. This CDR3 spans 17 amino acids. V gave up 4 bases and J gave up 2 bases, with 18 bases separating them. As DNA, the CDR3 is TGCGCCAGCAGCCCCGCAAGGGGGGGACTCCCCTACAATGAGCAGTTCTTC. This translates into CASSPARGGLPYNEQFF.

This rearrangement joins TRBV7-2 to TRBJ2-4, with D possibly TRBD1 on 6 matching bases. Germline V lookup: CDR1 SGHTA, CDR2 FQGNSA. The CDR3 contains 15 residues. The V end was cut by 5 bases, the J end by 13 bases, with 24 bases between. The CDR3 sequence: CASSPDPGTPTGQYF. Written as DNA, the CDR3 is TGTGCCAGCAGCCCGGACCCCGGGACCCCTACAGGGCAGTACTTC.

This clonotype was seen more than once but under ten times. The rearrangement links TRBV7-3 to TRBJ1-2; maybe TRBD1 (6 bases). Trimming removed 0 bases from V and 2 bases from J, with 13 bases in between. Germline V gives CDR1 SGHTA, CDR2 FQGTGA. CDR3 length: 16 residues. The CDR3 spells CASSLTLGGLNYGYTF. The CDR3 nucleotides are TGTGCCAGCAGCTTAACCCTGGGGGGGCTCAACTATGGCTACACCTTC. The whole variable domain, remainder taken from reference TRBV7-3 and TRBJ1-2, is GAGVSQTPSNKVTEKGKYVELRCDPISGHTALYWYRQSLGQGPEFLIYFQGTGAADDSGLPNDRFFAVRPEGSVSTLKIQRTERGDSAVYLCASSLTLGGLNYGYTFGSGTRLTVV.

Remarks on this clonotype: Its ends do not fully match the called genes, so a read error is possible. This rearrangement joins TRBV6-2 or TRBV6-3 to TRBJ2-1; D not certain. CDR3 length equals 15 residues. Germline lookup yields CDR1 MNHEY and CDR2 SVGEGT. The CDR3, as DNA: TGTGCCATCAGTACAAGCCGAAGCTCCTACAATGAGCAGTTCTTC. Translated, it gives CAISTSRSSYNEQFF.

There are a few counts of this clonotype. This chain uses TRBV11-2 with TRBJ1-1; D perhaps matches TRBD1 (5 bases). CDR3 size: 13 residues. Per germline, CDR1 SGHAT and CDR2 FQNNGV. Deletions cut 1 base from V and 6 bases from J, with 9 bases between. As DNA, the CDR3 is TGTGCCAGCAGCTTAGCCGGGGCAGCTGAAGCTTTCTTT. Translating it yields CASSLAGAAEAFF. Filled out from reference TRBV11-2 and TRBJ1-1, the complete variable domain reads EAGVAQSPRYKIIEKRQSVAFWCNPISGHATLYWYQQILGQGPKLLIQFQNNGVVDDSQLPKDRFSAERLKGVDSTLKIQPAKLEDSAVYLCASSLAGAAEAFFGQGTRLTVV.

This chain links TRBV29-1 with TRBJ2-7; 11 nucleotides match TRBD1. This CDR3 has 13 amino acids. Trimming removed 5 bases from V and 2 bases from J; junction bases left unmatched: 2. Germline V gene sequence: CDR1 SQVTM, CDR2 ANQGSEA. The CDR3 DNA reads TGCAGCGTTCGGGACAGGGGGACCTACGAGCAGTACTTC. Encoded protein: CSVRDRGTYEQYF.

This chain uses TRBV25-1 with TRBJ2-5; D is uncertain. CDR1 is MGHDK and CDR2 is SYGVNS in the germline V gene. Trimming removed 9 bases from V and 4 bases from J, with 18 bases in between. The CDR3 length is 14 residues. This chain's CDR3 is CARSLRQWRETQYF. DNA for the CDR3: TGTGCCAGAAGTTTACGGCAGTGGCGAGAGACCCAGTACTTC.

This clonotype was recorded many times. CDR3 in amino acids: CASTRRRNTEAFF. The CDR3 DNA is TGTGCCAGCACCCGCAGGAGGAACACTGAAGCTTTCTTT. This chain joins TRBV28 and TRBJ1-1; D unclear. Trimming took off 7 bases at V and 1 base at J, with 10 bases between the two ends. CDR1 and CDR2 (germline): MDHEN, SYDVKM. The CDR3 contains 13 residues.

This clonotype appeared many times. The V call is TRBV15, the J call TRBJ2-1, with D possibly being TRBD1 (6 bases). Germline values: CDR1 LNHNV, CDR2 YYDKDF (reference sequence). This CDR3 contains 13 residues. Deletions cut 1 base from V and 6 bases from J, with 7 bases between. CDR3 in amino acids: CATSRGGLNEQFF. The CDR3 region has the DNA TGTGCCACCAGCAGAGGGGGGCTCAATGAGCAGTTCTTC.

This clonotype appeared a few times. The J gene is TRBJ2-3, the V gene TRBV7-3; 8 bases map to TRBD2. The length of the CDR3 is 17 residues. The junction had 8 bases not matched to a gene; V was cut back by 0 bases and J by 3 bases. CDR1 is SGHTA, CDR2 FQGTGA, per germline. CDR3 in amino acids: CASSLTFSGSSTDTQYF. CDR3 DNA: TGTGCCAGCAGCTTAACGTTCAGCGGGAGCTCGACAGATACGCAGTATTTT.

The CDR3 spells CASSPWTVPGRNTIYF. The CDR3 DNA follows: TGTGCCAGCAGTCCCTGGACCGTCCCGGGGCGGAACACCATATATTTT. The V and J genes are TRBV28 and TRBJ1-3; possible D gene TRBD1, 5 bases. The CDR3 loop spans 16 amino acids. The germline V gene encodes CDR1 MDHEN and CDR2 SYDVKM. Trimming left V 5 bases short and J 7 bases short, with 21 bases between.